A single sample is the source of the 28 T cell receptor beta chains below, sequenced in a study of blood T cell repertoires in COVID-19. Data came from immunoSEQ multiplex PCR; TCRdb stores just in-frame clones and leaves some out. The sample lists about 64,000 clones; 80% to 90% were seen once. The specimen was peripheral blood. These receptors were taken from a woman in her sixties with acute or convalescent COVID-19.

J is TRBJ1-1 and V is TRBV6-4; 8 bases map to TRBD1. This CDR3 has 15 amino acids. From germline, CDR1 is MRHNA and CDR2 SNTAGT. The ends lost 4 bases at V and 4 bases at J; junction bases unmatched: 8. The CDR3 is CASSATTGAATEAFF. As DNA, the CDR3 is TGTGCCAGCAGTGCCACGACAGGGGCAGCCACTGAAGCTTTCTTT.

This clone is a singleton in its sample. The CDR3 nucleotides are TGTGCCTGGAGTGTGTCGTCGTTTAATGAAAAACTGTTTTTT. The encoded protein is CAWSVSSFNEKLFF. The J gene is TRBJ1-4, the V gene TRBV30; unclear D gene. CDR3 length equals 14 residues. Looked up from germline, CDR1 is GTSNPN and CDR2 is SVGIG (reference sequence). V lost 0 bases, J lost 4 bases, and 9 bases lay in between.

The chain recombines TRBV6-5 with TRBJ1-2; D is ambiguous. Trimming removed 7 bases from V and 6 bases from J, with 12 bases in between. The CDR3 spans 12 residues. CDR1 is MNHEY, CDR2 SVGAGI, per germline. The CDR3 loop reads CASTRGKDGYTF. CDR3 in DNA: TGTGCCAGCACCCGGGGAAAAGATGGCTACACCTTC.

The chain recombines TRBV9 with TRBJ1-2; 9 positions match TRBD1. The CDR3 runs 14 residues. CDR1 and CDR2 from the germline V gene are SGDLS and YYNGEE. The ends lost 4 bases at V and 3 bases at J; junction bases unmatched: 4. CDR3 region: CASSSWTGDYGYTF. DNA for the CDR3: TGTGCCAGCAGCTCCTGGACAGGGGACTATGGCTACACCTTC.

V usage is TRBV11-2 and J usage is TRBJ2-3, with TRBD2 identical over 8 bases. V was clipped by 2 bases and J by 0 bases; unmatched bases: 10. CDR3 length equals 18 residues. Germline V gene lookup returns CDR1 SGHAT and CDR2 FQNNGV. CDR3 in amino acids: CASSLRAGAHFSTDTQYF. CDR3 sequence (DNA): TGTGCCAGCAGCTTAAGAGCGGGGGCCCACTTCAGCACAGATACGCAGTATTTT.

Only one count was recorded for this clone. The chain carries TRBV6-5 and TRBJ1-6; D is perhaps TRBD1 (5 bases). Germline V gives CDR1 MNHEY, CDR2 SVGAGI. This CDR3 spans 13 amino acids. The germline V and J ends were trimmed by 8 bases and 8 bases, with 13 bases remaining between them. CDR3 protein: CASYGTGYSPLHF. Here the CDR3 DNA reads TGTGCCAGCTATGGAACAGGTTATTCACCCCTCCACTTT.

The rearrangement links TRBV9 to TRBJ1-4, with 9 bases matching TRBD1. CDR1 and CDR2 from the germline V gene are SGDLS and YYNGEE. The CDR3 is 15 amino acids. V dropped 2 bases and J dropped 8; count of bases not matched to a gene: 7. The CDR3 DNA sequence: TGTGCCAGCAGCGTTACAGGGGGCTTTCGGGAAAAACTGTTTTTT. Its protein product is CASSVTGGFREKLFF.

This chain uses TRBV5-1 with TRBJ1-1, with D tentatively TRBD1 (5 bases). V lost 2 bases and J 1 base, leaving 6 bases between the germline ends. There are 13 residues in the CDR3. In germline, CDR1 is SGHRS, CDR2 YFSETQ. The CDR3 protein is CASSFDRNTEAFF. CDR3 coding DNA: TGCGCCAGCAGCTTCGACAGGAACACTGAAGCTTTCTTT.

The chain is built from TRBV4-2 and TRBJ1-1; 7 nucleotides line up with TRBD1. The CDR3 is 17 amino acids. Germline CDR1 LGHNA, CDR2 YNFKEQ. V was pared by 0 bases and J by 1 base, with 8 bases of the junction left unmatched. This CDR3 is CASSQDWYGTENTEAFF. CDR3 in DNA: TGTGCCAGCAGCCAAGATTGGTACGGGACAGAGAACACTGAAGCTTTCTTT.

The chain is built from TRBV19 and TRBJ1-1, with TRBD1 matching 7 bases. Germline V gives CDR1 LNHDA, CDR2 SQIVND (reference sequence). CDR3 size: 12 residues. CDR3 protein: CVHITGDTEAFF. The CDR3 bases are TGTGTCCACATCACAGGGGACACTGAAGCTTTCTTT. Full variable domain (remainder filled in from reference TRBV19 and TRBJ1-1): DGGITQSPKYLFRKEGQNVTLSCEQNLNHDAMYWYRQDPGQGLRLIYYSQIVNDFQKGDIAEGYSVSREKKESFPLTVTSAQKNPTAFYLCVHITGDTEAFFGQGTRLTVV.

This clone came up a few times. The chain joins TRBV5-1 to TRBJ2-7; possibly TRBD1 for D (5 bases). The germline gives CDR1 SGHRS, CDR2 YFSETQ. This CDR3 region has 13 residues. The ends were cut back, 2 bases at V and 6 bases at J, with 12 bases in the middle. CDR3 loop: CASSLLTVAEQYF. CDR3 bases: TGCGCCAGCAGCTTACTGACAGTTGCCGAGCAGTACTTC.

This clone was observed a handful of times. This chain joins TRBV5-5 and TRBJ1-2; D may be TRBD1 (5 bases). Germline-derived CDR1 and CDR2 are SGHKS and YYEKEE (reference sequence). V gave up 4 bases and J gave up 1 base, with 8 bases separating them. The CDR3 spans 13 residues. This chain's CDR3 is CASSQDNNYGYTF. The CDR3 nucleotides are TGTGCCAGCAGCCAGGACAATAACTATGGCTACACCTTC.

This sequence joins TRBV7-9 and TRBJ2-1; 9 nucleotides align to TRBD1. Germline V gene data show CDR1 as SEHNR and CDR2 as FQNEAQ (reference sequence). The CDR3 consists of 17 residues. Germline trimming cut 5 bases from V and 2 bases from J; bases unmatched to any gene: 10. CDR3: CASSQGTGIRAYNEQFF. CDR3 nucleotides: TGTGCCAGCAGCCAAGGGACAGGGATTAGGGCCTACAATGAGCAGTTCTTC.

Note on this clone: Additional DNA sequences in this sample encode the identical CDR3. The J gene is TRBJ1-2, the V gene TRBV12-3 or TRBV12-4; D might be TRBD1 (6 bases). V was pared by 4 bases and J by 5 bases, with 11 bases between. The CDR3 has 13 amino acids. CDR3: CASSSSTGYGYTF. CDR3 bases: TGTGCCAGCAGTTCCAGCACAGGGTATGGCTACACCTTC.

This chain uses TRBV11-3 with TRBJ2-3, with 10 bases identical to TRBD2. This CDR3 region has 15 residues. Germline V gene sequence: CDR1 SGHNT, CDR2 YENEEA. The DNA of the CDR3 is TGTGCTCTCCCCACTAGCGGGGTAAGCACAGATACGCAGTATTTT. This translates into CALPTSGVSTDTQYF.

The chain carries TRBV6-5 and TRBJ1-6; D ambiguous. V lost 0 bases to trimming and J lost 6 bases, with 12 bases between them. CDR1 is MNHEY, CDR2 SVGAGI, per germline. The CDR3 spans 16 residues. The CDR3 nucleotides are TGTGCCAGCAGTTACTCGGCCACACCTTTTAATTCACCCCTCCACTTT. Amino acids: CASSYSATPFNSPLHF.

The rearrangement uses TRBV10-3 and TRBJ2-3; D gene uncertain. The CDR3 consists of 15 residues. Trimming cost V 6 bases and J 0 bases, with 13 bases left between them. Germline values: CDR1 ENHRY, CDR2 SYGVKD. The CDR3 here is CAISDKASSTDTQYF. CDR3 nucleotides: TGTGCCATCAGCGACAAGGCTTCTAGCACAGATACGCAGTATTTT.

The chain combines TRBV6-1 with TRBJ1-5, with D tentatively TRBD1 (5 bases). CDR1 is MNHNS and CDR2 is SASEGT in the germline V gene. This CDR3 has 13 residues. Trimming cost V 1 base and J 8 bases, with 9 bases left between them. DNA for the CDR3: TGTGCCAGCAGTGAAGGCGGGGGAAAGCCCCAGCATTTT. Translating it yields CASSEGGGKPQHF.

The chain is built from TRBV2 and TRBJ2-3, with TRBD1 identical over 7 bases. CDR1 and CDR2 from the germline V gene are SNHLY and FYNNEI. The CDR3 totals 12 residues. J was trimmed by 5 bases and V by 6 bases; bases with no gene match: 2. The CDR3 region is CASRRQGDTQYF. The CDR3 bases are TGTGCCAGCAGAAGACAGGGAGATACGCAGTATTTT. The full variable domain, its missing parts supplied by reference TRBV2 and TRBJ2-3, is EPEVTQTPSHQVTQMGQEVILRCVPISNHLYFYWYRQILGQKVEFLVSFYNNEISEKSEIFDDQFSVERPDGSNFTLKIRSTKLEDSAMYFCASRRQGDTQYFGPGTRLTVL.

The chain has TRBV11-2 and TRBJ2-1; a possible D gene is TRBD2 (7 bases). Germline lookup yields CDR1 SGHAT and CDR2 FQNNGV. Trimming took off 5 bases at V and 7 bases at J, with 18 bases between the two ends. This CDR3 region has 15 residues. The CDR3 sequence is CASSHREEGVNEQFF. As DNA, the CDR3 is TGTGCCAGCAGCCATCGGGAGGAGGGGGTTAATGAGCAGTTCTTC.

CDR3 sequence reads: CASRKRHRGVGGYTF. As DNA, the CDR3 is TGTGCCAGCAGAAAAAGGCACAGGGGAGTTGGTGGCTACACCTTC. The gene calls are TRBV21-1 and TRBJ1-2; TRBD1, the D gene given by the table, was not confirmed from the DNA. TRBV21-1 is marked as a pseudogene. The CDR3 is 15 residues long.

The V gene is TRBV18, the J gene TRBJ1-4; 8 nucleotides agree with TRBD1. The CDR3 sequence is 15 residues long. CDR1 and CDR2 (germline): KGHSH, LQKENI. After removal of 1 base from V and 5 bases from J, the junction contained 3 bases not matched to a gene. The CDR3 nucleotides read TGTGCCAGCTCACCACTGCAGGGGGCGAATGAAAAACTGTTTTTT. This translates into CASSPLQGANEKLFF. Variable domain in full (rest from reference TRBV18 and TRBJ1-4): NAGVMQNPRHLVRRRGQEARLRCSPMKGHSHVYWYRQLPEEGLKFMVYLQKENIIDESGMPKERFSAEFPKEGPSILRIQQVVRGDSAAYFCASSPLQGANEKLFFGSGTQLSVL.

The J gene is TRBJ2-7, the V gene TRBV2; TRBD2 aligns across 9 bases. Germline V CDR1 and CDR2: SNHLY, FYNNEI. The CDR3 is 13 amino acids. V was clipped by 3 bases and J by 3 bases; unmatched bases: 0. This CDR3 is CASSDSGSYEQYF. CDR3 in DNA: TGTGCCAGCAGTGATAGCGGGAGCTACGAGCAGTACTTC.

This clone is medium-sized. The chain uses TRBV6-1 and TRBJ1-2; D perhaps matches TRBD1 (5 bases). In germline, CDR1 is MNHNS, CDR2 SASEGT. Trimming shortened V by 2 bases and J by 7 bases, and 20 bases separated the two germline ends. The CDR3 spans 16 residues. The CDR3 DNA sequence: TGTGCCAGCAGTGAACTCCCAGGGTTGAGTAGGAGTGGCTACACCTTC. Translating gives CASSELPGLSRSGYTF.

V and J are TRBV12-3 or TRBV12-4 and TRBJ1-1; D is uncertain. The CDR3 is made up of 13 amino acids. Trimming cost V 2 bases and J 3 bases, with 7 bases left between them. The CDR3 sequence is CASSLKSYTEAFF. CDR3 sequence (DNA): TGTGCCAGCAGTTTAAAGAGTTACACTGAAGCTTTCTTT.

This clone was recorded a few times. The chain has TRBV6-1 and TRBJ1-1; D may be TRBD1 (5 bases). This CDR3 region has 17 residues. The V end was cut by 3 bases, the J end by 0 bases, with 17 bases between. Per the germline V gene, CDR1 is MNHNS and CDR2 is SASEGT. The CDR3 DNA reads TGTGCCAGCAGTGAGAAGGGGCACCTAATAGTGAACACTGAAGCTTTCTTT. Amino acids: CASSEKGHLIVNTEAFF.

The chain couples TRBV6-6 to TRBJ1-1; tentative D call: TRBD1 (6 bases). V was cut by 7 bases and J by 0 bases, with 12 bases left in between. Germline values: CDR1 MNHNY, CDR2 SVGAGI (reference sequence). The CDR3 runs 14 residues. As DNA, the CDR3 is TGTGCCAGCAATCAAGGGGGTCTGAACACTGAAGCTTTCTTT. The encoded protein is CASNQGGLNTEAFF.

V and J are TRBV11-2 and TRBJ1-5; D may be TRBD1 (6 bases). The length of the CDR3 is 18 residues. Between the trimmed V and J ends, which lost 1 base and 0 bases, there was a span of 16 bases. CDR1 and CDR2 (germline): SGHAT, FQNNGV. The CDR3 DNA reads as TGTGCCAGCAGCTTAGGGGGGGGCGCCACCTATAGCAATCAGCCCCAGCATTTT. Translated: CASSLGGGATYSNQPQHF.